One and the same sample provided the 17 T cell receptor beta chains below, sequenced in a study of T cell repertoires in cytomegalovirus infection (dated by TCRdb to 2018 to 2020). Sequenced using an Illumina HiSeq 1500. The public sequencing data were trimmed at Q25 with fastp and processed into clonotypes with MiXCR by TCRdb, which kept only in-frame beta chains. Rows with a matching CDR3 protein are joined into one entry that keeps the most common DNA and genes. Within this sample are about 330,000 distinct CDR3 sequences, with more than 9% of them counted one time only. Over 3.5% of the sample is held by the ten biggest clonotypes. Sequencing used PBMCs. The receptors shown here come from a human donor in good health (CMV status not recorded). Some clones in this sample may be carry-over from other donors' samples.

This clonotype was seen ten or more times. The chain links TRBV28 to TRBJ1-2; the D gene is possibly TRBD1 (5 bases). This CDR3 comprises 13 residues. Per the germline V gene, CDR1 is MDHEN and CDR2 is SYDVKM. Trimming pared 5 bases from V and 4 bases from J, leaving 11 bases between. The CDR3 DNA is TGTGCCAGCAGTGAAGGGGCGGGCTATGGCTACACCTTC. It specifies CASSEGAGYGYTF.

The chain's CDR3 is CASSSSGLYTGELFF. In DNA form, the CDR3 reads TGTGCCAGTAGTTCATCGGGTCTGTACACCGGGGAGCTGTTTTTT. The genes are TRBV19 and TRBJ2-2; no definite D call. There are 15 residues in the CDR3. With 5 bases removed from V and 3 bases from J, the gap between germline ends came to 13 bases. Germline CDR1 and CDR2: LNHDA and SQIVND (reference sequence).

CDR3 sequence: CASSPLYSNQPQHF. The CDR3, as DNA: TGTGCCAGCAGTCCGTTATATAGCAATCAGCCCCAGCATTTT. The chain links TRBV28 to TRBJ1-5; D is unclear. Germline values: CDR1 MDHEN, CDR2 SYDVKM. Trimming shortened V by 5 bases and J by 0 bases, and 8 bases separated the two germline ends. The CDR3 runs 14 residues.

This chain joins TRBV3-1 and TRBJ2-1; tentative D call: TRBD2 (6 bases). The CDR3 runs to 14 residues. Trimming pared 2 bases from V and 8 bases from J, leaving 13 bases between. Germline lookup yields CDR1 LGHDT and CDR2 YNNKEL (reference sequence). CDR3 residues: CASSQWGENYEQFF. The CDR3 nucleotides are TGTGCCAGCAGCCAATGGGGGGAGAACTATGAGCAGTTCTTC.

This clonotype was recorded many times. The chain uses TRBV7-9 and TRBJ1-1, with D perhaps matching TRBD1 (6 bases). Trimming removed 1 base at V and 5 bases at J, with 14 bases between. Germline CDR1 SEHNR, CDR2 FQNEAQ (reference sequence). The length of the CDR3 is 15 residues. The CDR3 DNA is TGTGCCAGCAGCTTAGTCCCGGGGGCGAGAACTGAAGCTTTCTTT. As protein: CASSLVPGARTEAFF.

This clonotype was found many times. This chain links TRBV7-2 with TRBJ1-3, with D perhaps matching TRBD1 (5 bases). CDR1 SGHTA and CDR2 FQGNSA come from the germline V gene. The V and J ends lost 4 bases and 7 bases respectively, with 17 bases between them. This CDR3 has 15 amino acids. CDR3: CASSSRQGFLNTIYF. The CDR3 nucleotides are TGTGCCAGCAGCTCCAGGCAGGGATTCTTGAACACCATATATTTT.

V usage is TRBV24-1 and J usage is TRBJ2-1; no reliable D call. The CDR3 spans 13 residues. Germline-derived CDR1 and CDR2 are KGHDR and SFDVKD. Deletions cut 0 bases from V and 5 bases from J, with 4 bases between. CDR3 loop: CATSDLWHNEQFF. The CDR3 DNA sequence: TGTGCCACCAGTGATTTGTGGCACAATGAGCAGTTCTTC.

This clonotype was observed many times. The chain is built from TRBV7-2 and TRBJ2-7; maybe TRBD2 (6 bases). CDR3 length: 16 residues. V lost 5 bases and J 0 bases, leaving 17 bases between the germline ends. Germline V gene lookup returns CDR1 SGHTA and CDR2 FQGNSA. The CDR3 bases are TGTGCCAGCAGCAACTACCCGGGGGTTATCTCCTACGAGCAGTACTTC. It is translated as CASSNYPGVISYEQYF.

This clonotype was observed many times. This chain connects TRBV4-1 to TRBJ2-3, with D possibly matching TRBD2 (6 bases). V was trimmed by 5 bases and J by 0 bases, leaving 12 bases between them. CDR3 length: 15 residues. Germline-derived CDR1 and CDR2 are MGHRA and YSYEKL. CDR3 amino acids: CASSAPGLSTDTQYF. The CDR3, as DNA: TGCGCCAGCAGCGCACCGGGACTCAGCACAGATACGCAGTATTTT.

This clonotype was counted at least ten times. The J gene is TRBJ2-4, the V gene TRBV7-9, with 11 bases matching TRBD2. Trimming at V came to 5 bases and at J to 7 bases, leaving 10 bases not matched to a gene. Germline values: CDR1 SEHNR, CDR2 FQNEAQ (reference sequence). The CDR3 is 16 residues long. The DNA for the CDR3 is TGTGCCAGCAGCCCCAGTCGGCTAGCGGGGGGTAACATTCAGTACTTC. This encodes CASSPSRLAGGNIQYF.

V gene TRBV7-9 combines with J gene TRBJ1-4; D gene unclear. V gave up 5 bases and J gave up 0 bases, with 10 bases separating them. Germline lookup yields CDR1 SEHNR and CDR2 FQNEAQ (reference sequence). This CDR3 is built from 15 residues. The DNA of the CDR3 is TGTGCCAGCAGCGCCTGGCCGTCAACTAATGAAAAACTGTTTTTT. Translating gives CASSAWPSTNEKLFF.

This clonotype showed up just a few times. The gene calls are TRBV4-3 and TRBJ1-1; D gene unclear. Per germline, CDR1 LGHNA and CDR2 YSLEER. V dropped 1 base and J dropped 0 bases, with 9 bases sitting between them. The CDR3 spans 15 residues. The CDR3 here is CASSQASLLNTEAFF. The DNA for the CDR3 is TGCGCCAGCAGCCAAGCGTCCCTTTTGAACACTGAAGCTTTCTTT.

This clonotype was seen only a few times. The J gene is TRBJ2-7, the V gene TRBV5-4; D might be TRBD1 or TRBD2, each matching 5 bases. There are 15 residues in the CDR3. V was pared by 0 bases and J by 2 bases, with 12 bases between. Germline CDR1 reads SGHNT; CDR2 reads YYREEE (reference sequence). CDR3 protein: CASSLEGRGPYEQYF. The CDR3 nucleotides read TGTGCCAGCAGCTTGGAAGGACGGGGACCCTACGAGCAGTACTTC.

This clonotype was seen many times. The chain's CDR3 is CASSWGPGLNGYTF. Written as DNA, the CDR3 is TGTGCCAGCAGCTGGGGACCAGGGCTGAATGGCTACACCTTC. The chain recombines TRBV7-2 with TRBJ1-2; D is possibly TRBD1 (5 bases). V lost 4 bases to trimming and J lost 6 bases, with 15 bases between them. Germline CDR1 and CDR2: SGHTA and FQGNSA. The CDR3 is 14 residues long.

This clonotype was seen at least ten times. This sequence joins TRBV6-2 or TRBV6-3 and TRBJ2-7, with D possibly TRBD1 on 6 matching bases. Trimming removed 2 bases at V and 6 bases at J, with 8 bases between. The CDR3 length is 12 residues. Germline loops: CDR1 MNHEY, CDR2 SVGEGT. The CDR3 loop reads CASSYAGVEQYF. The CDR3 region has the DNA TGTGCCAGCAGTTACGCAGGGGTCGAGCAGTACTTC.

This clonotype was observed many times. The chain recombines TRBV7-2 with TRBJ1-2; D may be TRBD1 (5 bases). Trimming removed 4 bases from V and 3 bases from J, with 9 bases in between. The CDR3 runs to 13 residues. Looked up from germline, CDR1 is SGHTA and CDR2 is FQGNSA. This CDR3 reads CASSSRQHYGYTF. The DNA of the CDR3 is TGTGCCAGCAGCTCTCGACAGCACTATGGCTACACCTTC.

This clonotype was seen repeatedly, ten times or more. The V gene is TRBV7-9, the J gene TRBJ1-2, with D unclear. Germline CDR1 reads SEHNR; CDR2 reads FQNEAQ (reference sequence). This CDR3 spans 11 amino acids. Trimming took off 6 bases at V and 5 bases at J, with 7 bases between the two ends. For the CDR3, the DNA is TGTGCCAGCAGTCAAACATATGGCTACACCTTC. Amino acid sequence: CASSQTYGYTF.